These T cell receptor beta chains were read from a single sample in a study of blood T cell repertoires in COVID-19. Assay: immunoSEQ multiplex PCR; the TCRdb copy retains only in-frame clones and omits some. The data show 100,000 to 150,000 clones, about 89% seen once. Input material: peripheral blood. All receptors come from a man aged 45-60 years with active or convalescent COVID-19. Each CDR3 is given with its conserved first and last residue. A D gene is named only where the DNA matches it firmly. Not every row has a clone size; where given, it reads once, few, many or a size class.

clone_size: -; v_call: TRBV15; d_call: TRBD1; j_call: TRBJ1-1; cdr3_aa: CATSRDRGKRNTEAFF; cdr3_nt: TGTGCCACCAGCAGAGACAGGGGGAAGAGGAACACTGAAGCTTTCTTT
clone_size: -; v_call: TRBV10-2; d_call: TRBD1; j_call: TRBJ1-4; cdr3_aa: CASSESSRGNEKLFF; cdr3_nt: TGCGCCAGCAGTGAGTCGTCCAGGGGGAACGAAAAACTGTTTTTT
clone_size: -; v_call: TRBV24-1; d_call: TRBD1; j_call: TRBJ2-3; cdr3_aa: CATSEWGTGTQYF; cdr3_nt: TGTGCCACCAGTGAGTGGGGGACAGGGACGCAGTATTTT
clone_size: -; v_call: TRBV6-5; d_call: -; j_call: TRBJ2-5; cdr3_aa: CASSLDSTLEETQYF; cdr3_nt: TGTGCCAGCTCATTGGACAGTACACTTGAAGAGACCCAGTACTTC
clone_size: -; v_call: TRBV7-9; d_call: -; j_call: TRBJ2-3; cdr3_aa: CAPDSQAYTQYF; cdr3_nt: TGTGCGCCGGACTCCCAAGCCTATACGCAGTATTTT
clone_size: -; v_call: TRBV7-2; d_call: TRBD1; j_call: TRBJ2-7; cdr3_aa: CASSRDRAGEQYF; cdr3_nt: TGTGCCAGCAGCCGGGACAGGGCGGGCGAGCAGTACTTC
clone_size: -; v_call: TRBV5-1; d_call: -; j_call: TRBJ1-1; cdr3_aa: CASSTKGDTEAFF; cdr3_nt: TGCGCCAGCAGCACAAAAGGGGACACTGAAGCTTTCTTT
clone_size: -; v_call: TRBV11-3; d_call: -; j_call: TRBJ1-3; cdr3_aa: CASSSDRPGNTIYF; cdr3_nt: TGTGCCAGCAGCTCCGACAGGCCTGGAAACACCATATATTTT
clone_size: -; v_call: TRBV5-1; d_call: -; j_call: TRBJ2-2; cdr3_aa: CASSIPPGQANTGELFF; cdr3_nt: TGCGCCAGCAGCATACCTCCGGGACAAGCGAACACCGGGGAGCTGTTTTTT
clone_size: -; v_call: TRBV28; d_call: TRBD2; j_call: TRBJ2-3; cdr3_aa: CASFSGLAYTDTQYF; cdr3_nt: TGTGCCAGCTTTTCGGGACTAGCGTACACAGATACGCAGTATTTT
clone_size: once; v_call: TRBV18; d_call: TRBD1; j_call: TRBJ2-7; cdr3_aa: CASSPPPQGAYEQYF; cdr3_nt: TGTGCCAGCTCACCACCCCCCCAGGGGGCCTACGAGCAGTACTTC
clone_size: -; v_call: TRBV12-3/TRBV12-4; d_call: -; j_call: TRBJ2-1; cdr3_aa: CASSLSGYNEQFF; cdr3_nt: TGTGCCAGCAGCCTAAGCGGTTACAATGAGCAGTTCTTC
clone_size: -; v_call: TRBV5-1; d_call: TRBD1; j_call: TRBJ1-1; cdr3_aa: CASSLVTGGMNTEAFF; cdr3_nt: TGCGCCAGCAGCTTGGTAACAGGGGGGATGAACACTGAAGCTTTCTTT
clone_size: -; v_call: TRBV20-1; d_call: -; j_call: TRBJ2-7; cdr3_aa: CSGREAGEQYF; cdr3_nt: TGCAGTGGCAGGGAGGCGGGCGAGCAGTACTTC
clone_size: -; v_call: TRBV6-5; d_call: TRBD1; j_call: TRBJ1-1; cdr3_aa: CASSHPGGSTEAFF; cdr3_nt: TGTGCCAGCAGTCATCCAGGGGGGTCCACTGAAGCTTTCTTT
clone_size: once; v_call: TRBV7-9; d_call: TRBD1; j_call: TRBJ1-6; cdr3_aa: CASSSRVGGNSPLHF; cdr3_nt: TGTGCCAGCAGCTCGCGGGTAGGGGGCAATTCACCCCTCCACTTT
clone_size: -; v_call: TRBV7-2; d_call: TRBD2; j_call: TRBJ2-7; cdr3_aa: CASSLGVRASGNDYEQYF; cdr3_nt: TGTGCCAGCAGCTTAGGGGTACGGGCTAGCGGGAATGACTACGAGCAGTACTTC
clone_size: -; v_call: TRBV19; d_call: TRBD1; j_call: TRBJ2-6; cdr3_aa: CASSRTGRGSGANVLTF; cdr3_nt: TGTGCCAGTAGTAGGACAGGGAGAGGCTCTGGGGCCAACGTCCTGACTTTC
clone_size: -; v_call: TRBV15; d_call: -; j_call: TRBJ2-2; cdr3_aa: CATSLDSNTGELFF; cdr3_nt: TGTGCCACCAGCCTCGACAGCAACACCGGGGAGCTGTTTTTT
clone_size: -; v_call: TRBV30; d_call: -; j_call: TRBJ1-4; cdr3_aa: CAWRGKQERLFF; cdr3_nt: TGTGCCTGGAGGGGGAAACAGGAAAGACTGTTTTTT
clone_size: -; v_call: TRBV28; d_call: TRBD2; j_call: TRBJ2-3; cdr3_aa: CASSTRGRGADTQYF; cdr3_nt: TGTGCCAGCAGTACTCGCGGGAGAGGGGCAGATACGCAGTATTTT
clone_size: -; v_call: TRBV5-1; d_call: -; j_call: TRBJ2-2; cdr3_aa: CASRPGPQNTGELFF; cdr3_nt: TGCGCCAGCCGGCCAGGGCCCCAAAACACCGGGGAGCTGTTTTTT
clone_size: -; v_call: TRBV19; d_call: TRBD1; j_call: TRBJ1-5; cdr3_aa: CASPPGQELNGNQPQHF; cdr3_nt: TGTGCCAGTCCGCCGGGACAGGAGTTGAATGGCAATCAGCCCCAGCATTTT
clone_size: -; v_call: TRBV4-3; d_call: TRBD2; j_call: TRBJ2-1; cdr3_aa: CASSQDRAGVGRSEQFF; cdr3_nt: TGCGCCAGCAGCCAAGACCGGGCGGGGGTAGGCCGGAGTGAGCAGTTCTTC
clone_size: many; v_call: TRBV5-4; d_call: -; j_call: TRBJ1-2; cdr3_aa: CASSSLLGGYRGYTF; cdr3_nt: TGTGCCAGCAGCTCCCTTTTGGGGGGGTATCGCGGCTACACCTTC
clone_size: -; v_call: TRBV7-9; d_call: -; j_call: TRBJ1-4; cdr3_aa: CASSPYPGHNEKLFF; cdr3_nt: TGTGCCAGCAGCCCATACCCAGGACATAATGAAAAACTGTTTTTT
clone_size: few; v_call: TRBV5-6; d_call: -; j_call: TRBJ2-1; cdr3_aa: CASRANVDEQFF; cdr3_nt: TGTGCCAGCAGGGCAAACGTCGATGAGCAGTTCTTC
clone_size: once; v_call: TRBV11-3; d_call: -; j_call: TRBJ1-3; cdr3_aa: CASSLAGTGNTIYF; cdr3_nt: TGTGCCAGCAGCTTAGCAGGGACTGGAAACACCATATATTTT
clone_size: -; v_call: TRBV7-2; d_call: -; j_call: TRBJ2-1; cdr3_aa: CASSPRRQIFDEQFF; cdr3_nt: TGTGCCAGCAGCCCTAGGAGACAGATTTTCGATGAGCAGTTCTTC
clone_size: -; v_call: TRBV7-8; d_call: TRBD1; j_call: TRBJ2-5; cdr3_aa: CASSLTGSPYQETQYF; cdr3_nt: TGTGCCAGCAGCCTGACAGGGTCCCCGTACCAAGAGACCCAGTACTTC
clone_size: -; v_call: TRBV7-2; d_call: -; j_call: TRBJ1-1; cdr3_aa: CASSLNLAGTEAFF; cdr3_nt: TGTGCCAGCAGCTTAAATTTGGCTGGCACTGAAGCTTTCTTT
clone_size: -; v_call: TRBV10-3; d_call: -; j_call: TRBJ1-4; cdr3_aa: CAISPGDADEKLFF; cdr3_nt: TGTGCCATCAGCCCGGGGGACGCGGATGAAAAACTGTTTTTT
clone_size: once; v_call: TRBV9; d_call: TRBD1; j_call: TRBJ1-6; cdr3_aa: CASSPSLQGVENSPLHF; cdr3_nt: TGTGCCAGCAGCCCAAGTCTACAGGGGGTGGAAAATTCACCCCTCCACTTT
clone_size: -; v_call: TRBV27; d_call: TRBD1; j_call: TRBJ2-7; cdr3_aa: CASSRRTGTISYEQYF; cdr3_nt: TGTGCCAGCAGTAGAAGGACAGGGACCATCTCCTACGAGCAGTACTTC
clone_size: -; v_call: TRBV5-4; d_call: TRBD1; j_call: TRBJ2-7; cdr3_aa: CASSSRQGAKQYF; cdr3_nt: TGTGCCAGCAGCTCCCGACAGGGGGCGAAGCAGTACTTC